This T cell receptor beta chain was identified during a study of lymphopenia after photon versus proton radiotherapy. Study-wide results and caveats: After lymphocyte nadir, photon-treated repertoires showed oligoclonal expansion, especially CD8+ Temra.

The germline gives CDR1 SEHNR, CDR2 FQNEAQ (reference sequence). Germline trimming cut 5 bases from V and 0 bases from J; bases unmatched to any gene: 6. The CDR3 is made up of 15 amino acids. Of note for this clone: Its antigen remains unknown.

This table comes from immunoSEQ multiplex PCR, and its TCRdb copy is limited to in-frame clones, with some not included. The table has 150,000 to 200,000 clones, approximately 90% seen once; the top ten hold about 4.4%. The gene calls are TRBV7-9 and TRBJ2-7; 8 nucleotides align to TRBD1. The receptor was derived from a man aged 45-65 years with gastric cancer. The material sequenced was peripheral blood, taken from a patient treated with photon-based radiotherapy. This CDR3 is CASSPGQGDSYEQYF. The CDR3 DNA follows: TGTGCCAGCAGCCCTGGACAGGGTGACTCCTACGAGCAGTACTTC.